The 18 T cell receptor beta chains presented below share a single source sample, sequenced in a study of blood T cell repertoires in COVID-19. Profiled with immunoSEQ multiplex PCR; TCRdb holds only in-frame clones, not every one. The sample includes 36,000 or so clones, just over 90% of them seen just once. Source material: peripheral blood. All receptors come from a human donor in a cohort sampled during active COVID-19.

This chain links TRBV27 with TRBJ1-6; a weak D match, TRBD1 (6 bases). The germline V and J ends were trimmed by 2 bases and 0 bases, with 17 bases remaining between them. Germline-derived CDR1 and CDR2 are MNHEY and SMNVEV (reference sequence). This CDR3 region has 19 residues. The CDR3 loop is CASSLQGTKPSSYNSPLHF. The DNA of the CDR3 is TGTGCCAGCAGTTTACAGGGGACCAAACCAAGCTCCTATAATTCACCCCTCCACTTT.

The V gene is TRBV7-3, the J gene TRBJ2-1, with 8 positions matching TRBD1. Germline CDR1 SGHTA, CDR2 FQGTGA. The junction had 4 bases not matched to a gene; V was cut back by 2 bases and J by 4 bases. CDR3 length equals 15 residues. The CDR3 nucleotides read TGTGCCAGCAGCTTAGGGGGGACAGGTTACAATGAGCAGTTCTTC. Translated, it gives CASSLGGTGYNEQFF.

J is TRBJ1-1 and V is TRBV4-1, with 7 nucleotides matching TRBD1. The CDR3 runs 15 residues. Germline V gives CDR1 MGHRA, CDR2 YSYEKL. J was trimmed by 1 base and V by 2 bases; bases with no gene match: 4. CDR3 sequence: CASSQTTGPNTEAFF. DNA of the CDR3: TGCGCCAGCAGCCAAACGACAGGGCCGAACACTGAAGCTTTCTTT.

This chain connects TRBV18 to TRBJ2-4, with 9 nucleotides matching TRBD1. With V trimmed by 3 bases and J by 4 bases, 7 bases remained unmatched. CDR3 size: 16 residues. Germline CDR1 KGHSH, CDR2 LQKENI. The CDR3 here is CASSPRQGVLKNIQYF. The DNA for the CDR3 is TGTGCCAGCTCACCGCGACAGGGGGTGCTTAAAAACATTCAGTACTTC.

This chain connects TRBV11-2 to TRBJ1-2; D remains ambiguous. The CDR3 runs 15 residues. The ends were cut back, 5 bases at V and 3 bases at J, with 16 bases in the middle. CDR1 is SGHAT, CDR2 FQNNGV, per germline. Written as DNA, the CDR3 is TGTGCCAGCAGCCAAGGGAGCGCCAGCCACTATGGCTACACCTTC. Encoded protein: CASSQGSASHYGYTF.

This clone was observed a few times. V is TRBV5-1 and J is TRBJ2-2; a weak D match, TRBD1 (6 bases). The CDR3 spans 16 residues. Trimming took 8 bases from V and 0 from J, leaving 17 bases between them. From germline, CDR1 is SGHRS and CDR2 YFSETQ. The CDR3 DNA sequence: TGCGCCAGTAGGCGAACAGGGACAACGAACACCGGGGAGCTGTTTTTT. Residues: CASRRTGTTNTGELFF. Variable domain in full (rest from reference TRBV5-1 and TRBJ2-2): KAGVTQTPRYLIKTRGQQVTLSCSPISGHRSVSWYQQTPGQGLQFLFEYFSETQRNKGNFPGRFSGRQFSNSRSEMNVSTLELGDSALYLCASRRTGTTNTGELFFGEGSRLTVL.

The chain recombines TRBV9 with TRBJ2-7; D possibly corresponds to TRBD1 (6 bases). V was cut by 0 bases and J by 7 bases, with 17 bases left in between. Germline V CDR1 and CDR2: SGDLS, YYNGEE. CDR3 length equals 15 residues. CDR3 residues: CASSVVGGASEEQYF. Here the CDR3 DNA reads TGTGCCAGCAGCGTAGTTGGGGGCGCTTCGGAAGAGCAGTACTTC.

This sequence joins TRBV30 and TRBJ1-1, with a possible D match to TRBD1 (6 bases). V shed 1 base and J shed 4 bases, with 10 bases lying between them. Germline V gives CDR1 GTSNPN, CDR2 SVGIG (reference sequence). This CDR3 spans 13 amino acids. The CDR3 protein is CAWSAQGGTEAFF. The CDR3 nucleotides are TGTGCCTGGAGTGCACAGGGTGGCACTGAAGCTTTCTTT.

The chain employs TRBV3-1 (or the pseudogene TRBV3-2) and TRBJ1-1, with D hard to call. Trimming took off 4 bases at V and 3 bases at J, with 9 bases between the two ends. Germline V CDR1 and CDR2: LGHDT, YNNKEL (reference sequence). This CDR3 has 13 residues. The CDR3 loop is CASSLNRDTEAFF. The CDR3 bases are TGTGCCAGCAGCCTGAACAGAGACACTGAAGCTTTCTTT.

This clone came up once. V and J are TRBV5-8 and TRBJ2-5; 9 bases line up with TRBD2. Per the germline V gene, CDR1 is SGHTS and CDR2 is YDEGEE. Losses at the gene ends were 1 base for V and 2 bases for J; bases not matched to a gene: 6. CDR3 length equals 16 residues. The CDR3 DNA reads as TGTGCCAGCAGCTTGAACTTTGCGGGAGGGCAAGAGACCCAGTACTTC. It codes for CASSLNFAGGQETQYF.

J is TRBJ2-3 and V is TRBV30, with D possibly matching TRBD2 (6 bases). The germline CDR1 and CDR2 sequences are GTSNPN and SVGIG (reference sequence). The CDR3 totals 15 residues. V lost 4 bases and J lost 1, with 15 bases in between. For the CDR3, the DNA is TGTGCCTGGAAGTCCCTAGCGTACCGCACAGATACGCAGTATTTT. Protein product: CAWKSLAYRTDTQYF. Full variable domain (missing parts from reference TRBV30 and TRBJ2-3): SQTIHQWPATLVQPVGSPLSLECTVEGTSNPNLYWYRQAAGRGLQLLFYSVGIGQISSEVPQNLSASRPQDRQFILSSKKLLLSDSGFYLCAWKSLAYRTDTQYFGPGTRLTVL.

The rearrangement joins TRBV5-1 to TRBJ2-3, with D tentatively TRBD2 (5 bases). The CDR3 totals 16 residues. V was trimmed by 1 base and J by 3 bases, leaving 15 bases between them. Germline CDR1 SGHRS, CDR2 YFSETQ. The CDR3, as DNA: TGCGCCAGCAGCTTGTTGGCAAAAGCGGCGACAGATACGCAGTATTTT. Encoded protein: CASSLLAKAATDTQYF.

CDR3 sequence reads: CASRGQARYEQYF. In nucleotides, the CDR3 is TGTGCCAGCAGGGGACAGGCTCGCTACGAGCAGTACTTC. The genes are TRBV2 and TRBJ2-7; TRBD1 agrees at 8 bases. CDR3 length: 13 residues. Germline V gene sequence: CDR1 SNHLY, CDR2 FYNNEI. Trimming at V came to 6 bases and at J to 3 bases, leaving 4 bases not matched to a gene.

The genes are TRBV11-2 and TRBJ2-6; a possible D gene is TRBD1 (5 bases). The germline gives CDR1 SGHAT, CDR2 FQNNGV. The CDR3 spans 17 residues. Trimming stripped 0 bases from V and 2 bases from J, with 11 bases between. The CDR3 DNA sequence: TGTGCCAGCAGCTTAGATCGAAGCAGGGCTGGGGCCAACGTCCTGACTTTC. Encoded protein: CASSLDRSRAGANVLTF.

The chain combines TRBV7-2 with TRBJ2-7; D not certain. The CDR3 totals 14 residues. Trimming shortened V by 6 bases and J by 1 base, and 13 bases separated the two germline ends. Germline assignment: CDR1 SGHTA and CDR2 FQGNSA. The CDR3 DNA is TGTGCCAGCAGTCCTCAGTCCGGGTCCTACGAGCAGTACTTC. Translated, it gives CASSPQSGSYEQYF.

The chain is built from TRBV6-1 and TRBJ2-3, with 7 bases lining up with TRBD2. With V trimmed by 2 bases and J by 0 bases, 11 bases remained unmatched. Germline CDR1 reads MNHNS; CDR2 reads SASEGT. The CDR3 has 18 amino acids. The CDR3 protein is CASSELLRLAPSTDTQYF. The CDR3 nucleotides are TGTGCCAGCAGTGAACTCTTACGACTAGCTCCTAGCACAGATACGCAGTATTTT.

The chain employs TRBV5-6 and TRBJ1-2, with D perhaps TRBD1 (6 bases). The CDR3 contains 13 residues. Germline CDR1 SGHDT, CDR2 YYEEEE. Trimming removed 5 bases from V and 4 bases from J, with 12 bases in between. The CDR3 bases are TGTGCCAGCAGTTCGCGACAGGCCTATGGCTACACCTTC. Translation gives CASSSRQAYGYTF.

This rearrangement joins TRBV11-2 to TRBJ1-3; D unclear. V lost 6 bases and J 2 bases, leaving 11 bases between the germline ends. CDR3 size: 14 residues. From germline, CDR1 is SGHAT and CDR2 FQNNGV. CDR3 loop: CASSSGGTGNTIYF. CDR3 DNA sequence: TGTGCCAGCAGTAGTGGAGGGACTGGAAACACCATATATTTT.